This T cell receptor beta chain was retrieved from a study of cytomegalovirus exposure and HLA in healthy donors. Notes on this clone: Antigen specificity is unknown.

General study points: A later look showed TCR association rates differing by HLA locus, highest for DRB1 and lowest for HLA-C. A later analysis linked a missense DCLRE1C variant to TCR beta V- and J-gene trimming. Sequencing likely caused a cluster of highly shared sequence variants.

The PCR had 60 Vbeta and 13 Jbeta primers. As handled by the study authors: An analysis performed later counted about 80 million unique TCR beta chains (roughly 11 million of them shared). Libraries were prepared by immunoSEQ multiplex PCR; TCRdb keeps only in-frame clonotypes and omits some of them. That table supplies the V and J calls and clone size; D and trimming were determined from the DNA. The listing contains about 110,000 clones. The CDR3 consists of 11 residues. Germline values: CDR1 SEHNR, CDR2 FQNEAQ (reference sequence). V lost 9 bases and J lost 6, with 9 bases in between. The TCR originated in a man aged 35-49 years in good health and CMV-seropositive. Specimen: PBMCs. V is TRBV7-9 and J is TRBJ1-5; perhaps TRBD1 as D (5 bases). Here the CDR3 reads CARTVLQPQHF. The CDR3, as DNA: TGTGCCAGGACAGTTCTTCAGCCCCAGCATTTT.